These 30 T cell receptor beta chains came from one sample sequenced in a study of CD8 T cells in ankylosing spondylitis. Overall study results and limits: Within ankylosing spondylitis blood, a TCR beta motif made up of eight or nine highly homologous variants appeared to be characteristic.

In TCRdb, the 5' RACE reads were re-called with MiXCR into one record per CDR3 protein. The data hold 450,000 or so distinct CDR3 sequences, with 26% observed a single time. These receptors have no identified antigens. Sequencing was carried out using blood, either unsorted or a sorted T cell fraction (not recorded which). The receptors were gathered from a male donor with ankylosing spondylitis.

The rearrangement links TRBV7-9 to TRBJ1-5, with D perhaps matching TRBD1 (5 bases). Germline CDR1 reads SEHNR; CDR2 reads FQNEAQ (reference sequence). CDR3 size: 14 residues. The V and J ends lost 3 bases and 1 base respectively, with 7 bases between them. Written as DNA, the CDR3 is TGTGCCAGCAGCTTTCCAGGGAGCAATCAGCCCCAGCATTTT. Translation: CASSFPGSNQPQHF.

The chain combines TRBV24-1 with TRBJ2-3; D not resolved. CDR3 length: 15 residues. V lost 3 bases, J lost 1 base, and 10 bases lay in between. CDR1 and CDR2 from the germline V gene are KGHDR and SFDVKD. The CDR3 reads CATSDLPAGTDTQYF. The CDR3, as DNA: TGTGCCACCAGTGATCTACCGGCCGGCACAGATACGCAGTATTTT.

The chain is built from TRBV5-1 and TRBJ2-4, with 8 positions matching TRBD1. Trimming removed 0 bases from V and 3 bases from J; junction bases left unmatched: 5. CDR1 SGHRS and CDR2 YFSETQ come from the germline V gene. The CDR3 is 16 amino acids. The CDR3 protein is CASSLDRGLFKNIQYF. The CDR3, as DNA: TGCGCCAGCAGCTTGGACAGGGGGTTATTCAAAAACATTCAGTACTTC.

A note on this clonotype: One end of the junction is discordant with germline, which a read error may explain. The rearrangement joins TRBV20-1 to TRBJ1-3; D is uncertain. Germline CDR1 and CDR2: DFQATT and SNEGSKA (reference sequence). The CDR3 covers 14 residues. The chain's CDR3 is CSASGFYSANTIYF. CDR3 DNA: TGCAGTGCTAGTGGGTTCTACTCTGCAAACACCATATATTTT.

The CDR3 loop reads CAVVGTDTQYF. In nucleotides, the CDR3 is TGTGCCGTAGTAGGCACAGATACGCAGTATTTT. The V and J genes are TRBV28 and TRBJ2-3; no reliable D call. The V end lost 11 bases, the J end lost 1 base, and 7 bases lay between the germline ends. This CDR3 region has 11 residues. Germline V CDR1 and CDR2: MDHEN, SYDVKM.

This clonotype showed up just a few times. V gene TRBV20-1 combines with J gene TRBJ1-4, with 7 bases matching TRBD1. The ends lost 2 bases at V and 5 bases at J; junction bases unmatched: 5. The V gene's germline CDR1 is DFQATT and CDR2 SNEGSKA (reference sequence). The CDR3 is made up of 14 amino acids. The CDR3 DNA sequence: TGCAGTGCTAGACGACAGGGAGTGAATGAAAAACTGTTTTTT. Its protein product is CSARRQGVNEKLFF.

The gene calls are TRBV30 and TRBJ1-2; 7 bases fit TRBD1. Germline lookup yields CDR1 GTSNPN and CDR2 SVGIG (reference sequence). The CDR3 spans 14 residues. Trimming took 0 bases from V and 5 from J; bases not matched to a gene: 6. CDR3 coding DNA: TGTGCCTGGAGTGTCCGACAGGGCGGGTATGGCTACACCTTC. Translation gives CAWSVRQGGYGYTF.

This clonotype appeared a few times. J is TRBJ2-7 and V is TRBV12-3 or TRBV12-4; TRBD2 matches at 8 bases. V gave up 2 bases and J gave up 0 bases; unmatched junction bases: 0. The CDR3 contains 14 residues. CDR3 nucleotide sequence: TGTGCCAGCAGTTTAAGCGGGGGCTCCTACGAGCAGTACTTC. It codes for CASSLSGGSYEQYF.

Note on this clonotype: The junction does not match germline at one end; this may be a read error. The J gene is TRBJ2-3, the V gene TRBV20-1; D remains unclear. Germline V gene sequence: CDR1 DFQATT, CDR2 SNEGSKA (reference sequence). This CDR3 is 11 amino acids long. The CDR3 DNA is TGCAGTGCTAGAGGGACCGACCGTAGGGATTTT. The encoded protein is CSARGTDRRDF.

V is TRBV24-1 and J is TRBJ2-1, with 9 bases fitting TRBD1. With 4 bases clipped from V and 3 bases from J, the junction kept 6 bases outside the gene matches. This CDR3 has 16 residues. Germline assignment: CDR1 KGHDR and CDR2 SFDVKD. The DNA for the CDR3 is TGTGCCACCAGTGACGACGGGACAGGGAGCTACAATGAGCAGTTCTTC. This codes for CATSDDGTGSYNEQFF.

The chain couples TRBV6-5 to TRBJ2-1; 10 positions match TRBD2. The germline V gene encodes CDR1 MNHEY and CDR2 SVGAGI. The CDR3 sequence is 17 residues long. The junction had 6 bases not matched to a gene; V was cut back by 4 bases and J by 0 bases. This CDR3 reads CASSSGLAASSYNEQFF. CDR3 DNA: TGTGCCAGCAGTTCTGGACTAGCGGCATCCTCCTACAATGAGCAGTTCTTC.

The chain couples TRBV2 to TRBJ2-3; possible D gene TRBD2, 7 bases. The V end was cut by 7 bases, the J end by 2 bases, with 13 bases between. The CDR3 consists of 14 residues. Looked up from germline, CDR1 is SNHLY and CDR2 is FYNNEI. The CDR3: CASKGGGHTDTQYF. The CDR3 nucleotides are TGTGCCAGCAAGGGCGGGGGACACACAGATACGCAGTATTTT.

The chain employs TRBV12-3 or TRBV12-4 and TRBJ2-3; TRBD1 aligns across 9 bases. This CDR3 has 15 amino acids. V was pared by 6 bases and J by 2 bases, with 6 bases of the junction left unmatched. In nucleotides, the CDR3 is TGTGCCAGCAGGGCCGGGACAGGGCCCACAGATACGCAGTATTTT. This sequence encodes CASRAGTGPTDTQYF.

Only a few counts were recorded for this clonotype. The genes are TRBV7-2 and TRBJ2-7; a weak D match, TRBD2 (5 bases). The CDR3 is 14 amino acids. V was cut by 0 bases and J by 2 bases, with 8 bases left in between. Germline V lookup: CDR1 SGHTA, CDR2 FQGNSA. In nucleotides, the CDR3 is TGTGCCAGCAGCTTAGCTAGCGCGGCCTACGAGCAGTACTTC. Amino acids: CASSLASAAYEQYF.

The J gene is TRBJ1-4, the V gene TRBV19; unclear D gene. Trimming pared 6 bases from V and 4 bases from J, leaving 15 bases between. The CDR3 spans 15 residues. Germline V gene sequence: CDR1 LNHDA, CDR2 SQIVND (reference sequence). CDR3: CASSRKIKNNEKLFF. CDR3 sequence (DNA): TGTGCCAGTAGCCGCAAAATCAAGAATAATGAAAAACTGTTTTTT.

This sequence joins TRBV24-1 and TRBJ2-2; D may match TRBD1 or TRBD2 (5 bases each). This CDR3 spans 14 amino acids. The germline gives CDR1 KGHDR, CDR2 SFDVKD. V was trimmed by 7 bases and J by 4 bases, leaving 12 bases between them. DNA of the CDR3: TGTGCCACCAGGACAGCCGCGGGCACCGGGGAGCTGTTTTTT. As protein: CATRTAAGTGELFF.

V gene TRBV24-1 combines with J gene TRBJ2-1, with 12 bases fitting TRBD2. CDR1 is KGHDR, CDR2 SFDVKD, per germline. The V segment lost 2 bases and the J segment 7 bases; nucleotides outside the gene matches: 5. The CDR3 spans 16 residues. The DNA of the CDR3 is TGTGCCACCAGTGATTACAGACTAGCGGGAGAAAATGAGCAGTTCTTC. Its translation: CATSDYRLAGENEQFF.

The V and J genes are TRBV18 and TRBJ2-7; 8 nucleotides match TRBD2. Losses at the gene ends were 1 base for V and 1 base for J; bases not matched to a gene: 9. The V gene's germline CDR1 is KGHSH and CDR2 LQKENI. The CDR3 has 17 residues. In nucleotides, the CDR3 is TGTGCCAGCTCACCACTAGCGGGGATGGGATCATCCTACGAGCAGTACTTC. Protein product: CASSPLAGMGSSYEQYF.

The chain joins TRBV3-1 to TRBJ1-2; D gene uncertain. Germline CDR1 LGHDT, CDR2 YNNKEL (reference sequence). The CDR3 is 13 residues long. Trimming pared 0 bases from V and 8 bases from J, leaving 10 bases between. Here the CDR3 reads CASSQDIRYGYTF. DNA of the CDR3: TGTGCCAGCAGCCAAGATATAAGATACGGCTACACCTTC. The full variable domain, its missing parts supplied by reference TRBV3-1 and TRBJ1-2, is DTAVSQTPKYLVTQMGNDKSIKCEQNLGHDTMYWYKQDSKKFLKIMFSYNNKELIINETVPNRFSPKSPDKAHLNLHINSLELGDSAVYFCASSQDIRYGYTFGSGTRLTVV.

J is TRBJ1-3 and V is TRBV7-9, with D uncertain. Looked up from germline, CDR1 is SEHNR and CDR2 is FQNEAQ (reference sequence). Trimming stripped 7 bases from V and 2 bases from J, with 9 bases between. This CDR3 region has 13 residues. CDR3 in DNA: TGTGCCAGCACCCCCGAGGCTGGAAACACCATATATTTT. This encodes CASTPEAGNTIYF.

This clonotype was seen repeatedly, ten times or more. This sequence joins TRBV7-9 and TRBJ2-7; D call uncertain. V lost 5 bases to trimming and J lost 4 bases, with 6 bases between them. This CDR3 is built from 11 residues. CDR1 and CDR2 from the germline V gene are SEHNR and FQNEAQ (reference sequence). The CDR3 coding sequence is TGTGCCAGCAGCCCCGGGTACGAGCAGTACTTC. Amino acid sequence: CASSPGYEQYF.

V is TRBV11-3 and J is TRBJ2-1; possibly TRBD2 for D (5 bases). Germline loops: CDR1 SGHNT, CDR2 YENEEA. CDR3 length: 15 amino acids. V was clipped by 1 base and J by 12 bases, with 19 bases between them. For the CDR3, the DNA is TGTGCCAGCAGCTTAGTCTCATCTAGCCTCGGCGGGCAGTTCTTC. This encodes CASSLVSSSLGGQFF.

This sequence joins TRBV18 and TRBJ1-1; D is unresolved. V lost 3 bases, J lost 4 bases, and 9 bases lay in between. The germline V gene has CDR1 KGHSH and CDR2 LQKENI. The CDR3 is 13 residues long. The CDR3 DNA sequence: TGTGCCAGCTCACCGGAGATTACCACTGAAGCTTTCTTT. It translates to CASSPEITTEAFF.

This clonotype came up once. The chain recombines TRBV7-8 with TRBJ1-3; D is unclear. The V and J ends lost 6 bases and 0 bases respectively, with 12 bases between them. The germline V gene encodes CDR1 SGHVS and CDR2 FQNEAQ. The CDR3 totals 15 residues. In DNA form, the CDR3 reads TGTGCCAGCAGTTCGGACTGGGTCTCTGGAAACACCATATATTTT. It encodes CASSSDWVSGNTIYF. The full variable domain, rest sourced from reference TRBV7-8 and TRBJ1-3, is GAGVSQSPRYKVAKRGQDVALRCDPISGHVSLFWYQQALGQGPEFLTYFQNEAQLDKSGLPSDRFFAERPEGSVSTLKIQRTQQEDSAVYLCASSSDWVSGNTIYFGEGSWLTVV.

This clonotype came up a few times. V is TRBV3-1 and J is TRBJ2-7, with D perhaps TRBD2 (6 bases). The CDR3 loop spans 14 amino acids. Germline CDR1 reads LGHDT; CDR2 reads YNNKEL (reference sequence). V lost 0 bases and J 6 bases, leaving 12 bases between the germline ends. Here the CDR3 reads CASSQESGRGEQYF. Written as DNA, the CDR3 is TGTGCCAGCAGCCAAGAGTCCGGGCGGGGCGAGCAGTACTTC.

This clonotype has more than one count but fewer than ten. The rearrangement uses TRBV7-9 and TRBJ1-1; TRBD1 agrees at 8 bases. The germline CDR1 and CDR2 sequences are SEHNR and FQNEAQ (reference sequence). The CDR3 loop spans 13 amino acids. V was pared by 5 bases and J by 6 bases, with 5 bases of the junction left unmatched. CDR3 loop: CASSNRGGAEAFF. The CDR3 DNA follows: TGTGCCAGCAGCAACAGGGGGGGGGCTGAAGCTTTCTTT.

This rearrangement joins TRBV18 to TRBJ2-7; possibly TRBD1 for D (6 bases). The CDR3 consists of 15 residues. Deletions cut 6 bases from V and 1 base from J, with 16 bases between. The germline CDR1 and CDR2 sequences are KGHSH and LQKENI. CDR3 DNA: TGTGCCAGCTCCCCCTCGATAGGACAGTCCTACGAGCAGTACTTC. As protein: CASSPSIGQSYEQYF.

This chain uses TRBV6-4 with TRBJ1-2, with 9 bases aligning to TRBD1. This CDR3 contains 16 residues. Germline lookup yields CDR1 MRHNA and CDR2 SNTAGT. The ends lost 6 bases at V and 2 bases at J; junction bases unmatched: 10. CDR3 nucleotide sequence: TGTGCCAGCAGCCCCACCGGGACAGGGAGAAACTATGGCTACACCTTC. Encoded protein: CASSPTGTGRNYGYTF.

This clonotype was seen a handful of times. The genes are TRBV12-3 or TRBV12-4 and TRBJ1-1; 7 bases are a match to TRBD1. The CDR3 covers 15 residues. After removal of 5 bases from V and 5 bases from J, the junction contained 11 bases not matched to a gene. The CDR3 is CASSPVEGAVTEAFF. The CDR3 DNA reads TGTGCCAGCAGTCCCGTTGAGGGGGCCGTGACTGAAGCTTTCTTT.

CDR3 coding DNA: TGTGCCAGCAGCCAGACAGGGGGCTATGGCTACACCTTC. This translates into CASSQTGGYGYTF. J is TRBJ1-2 and V is TRBV5-5, with 9 positions matching TRBD1. This CDR3 region has 13 residues. V lost 4 bases to trimming and J lost 4 bases; unmatched junction nucleotides: 2. Germline CDR1 reads SGHKS; CDR2 reads YYEKEE (reference sequence).